This TCR beta chain was documented in a study of T cell repertoires in aging, cancer and after chemotherapy. Rearranged V-D-J TRB sequences were amplified with a mixed TRB-A/B primer pool. One entry per CDR3 protein, called by TCRdb with MiXCR from the multiplex PCR reads. In the table there are several thousand distinct CDR3 sequences, over 35% of which are singletons. Amplification of TCR beta used genomic DNA extracted from peripheral blood. There are a few counts of this clonotype. The antigen is not known. The V end lost 8 bases, the J end lost 2 bases, and 11 bases lay between the germline ends. The V gene's germline CDR1 is SEHNR and CDR2 FQNEAQ (reference sequence). The CDR3 loop spans 13 amino acids. Study observations and caveats: Rebound thymic output was suggested by rising median generation probability during chemotherapy in each cancer cohort. Lymphoid organ infiltration in hematological cancer patients may impair thymic emigration or peripheral T cell expansion. No conclusions about immunological memory after chemotherapy can be drawn from the repertoire data.

This chain uses TRBV7-9 with TRBJ2-3; no reliable D call. The TCR originated in a human donor with a blood cancer. What was sequenced was blood. The CDR3 DNA reads TGTGCCAGCGGTTCCTCGAACACAGATACGCAGTATTTT. This sequence encodes CASGSSNTDTQYF.